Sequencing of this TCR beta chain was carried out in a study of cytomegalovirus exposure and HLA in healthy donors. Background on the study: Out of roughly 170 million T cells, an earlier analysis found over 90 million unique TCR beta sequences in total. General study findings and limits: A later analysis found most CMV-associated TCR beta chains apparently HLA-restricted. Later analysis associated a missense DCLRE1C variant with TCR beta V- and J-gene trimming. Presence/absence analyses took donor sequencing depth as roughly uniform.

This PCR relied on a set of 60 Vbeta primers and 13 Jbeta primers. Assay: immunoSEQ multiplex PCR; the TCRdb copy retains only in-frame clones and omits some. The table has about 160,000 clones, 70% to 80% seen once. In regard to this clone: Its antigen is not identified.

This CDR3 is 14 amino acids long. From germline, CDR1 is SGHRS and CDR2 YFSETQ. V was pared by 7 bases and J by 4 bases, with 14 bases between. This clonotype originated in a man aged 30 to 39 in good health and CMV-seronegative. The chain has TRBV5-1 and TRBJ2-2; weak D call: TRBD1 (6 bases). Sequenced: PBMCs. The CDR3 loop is CASQQGPGTGELFF. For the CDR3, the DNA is TGCGCCAGCCAACAGGGCCCGGGCACCGGGGAGCTGTTTTTT.